This T cell receptor beta chain was recorded in a study of blood T cell repertoires in COVID-19. As for the study in general: COVID-19 samples collected from the United States, Italy and Spain covered acute and convalescent phases. T cells, B-cell-depleted T cells, or PBMCs provided the cDNA or gDNA that served as material.

The protocol was immunoSEQ multiplex PCR, while the TCRdb copy is restricted to in-frame clones and leaves out a portion. The sample lists 250,000 to 350,000 clones; approximately 86% were seen once. The CDR3 is 13 residues long. Trimming stripped 11 bases from V and 3 bases from J, with 17 bases between. CDR1 is MDHEN, CDR2 SYDVKM, per germline. During active infection, Seattle patients enrolled and were then monitored through disease. Sequencing used peripheral blood. V usage is TRBV28 and J usage is TRBJ2-7; D perhaps matches TRBD2 (7 bases). The TCR sequence derives from a woman in her seventies with COVID-19, enrolled during active disease. This CDR3 is CAGGGLGYYEQYF. The CDR3 DNA sequence: TGTGCCGGGGGGGGGCTCGGATACTACGAGCAGTACTTC.